This TCR beta chain came from a study of cytomegalovirus exposure and HLA in healthy donors. V gave up 7 bases and J gave up 7 bases, with 19 bases separating them. This CDR3 is built from 14 residues. Germline CDR1 and CDR2: MNHEY and SMNVEV (reference sequence). In the PCR, 60 Vbeta and 13 Jbeta primers were used. Sequenced by immunoSEQ multiplex PCR; TCRdb stores in-frame clones only, minus some. The table includes about 160,000 clones, less than 80% detected once. Participants comprised healthy donors of bone marrow. This clonotype originated in a female donor in good health and CMV-seronegative. The sequencing input was PBMCs. The rearrangement joins TRBV27 to TRBJ2-5; tentatively, D is TRBD2 (6 bases). CDR3 in amino acids: CASTSSRGRGTQYF. CDR3 DNA: TGTGCCAGCACCAGCTCGAGAGGGCGGGGGACCCAGTACTTC.